This T cell receptor (beta chain) was observed in a study of control samples from healthy donors and cancer patients. CDR1 is MNHNS and CDR2 is SASEGT in the germline V gene. CDR3 size: 16 residues. Trimming removed 1 base at V and 4 bases at J, with 14 bases between. Some clones are missing from TCRdb's copy, which holds only in-frame ones; the method was immunoSEQ multiplex PCR. The sample holds 40,000 or so clones, approximately 90% seen once. The source of this sequence is a woman aged 40 to 55 with head and neck cancer. This chain joins TRBV6-1 and TRBJ1-5; D unresolved. Material for sequencing was PBMCs. This chain's CDR3 is CASSEGIGPLNQPQHF. As DNA, the CDR3 is TGTGCCAGCAGTGAAGGGATCGGACCGCTTAATCAGCCCCAGCATTTT.